Below, 28 T cell receptor beta chains from the same sample are listed, as sequenced in a study of early T cells in non-severe SARS-CoV-2 infection. Each CDR3 protein gets one entry after TCRdb re-called the 5' RACE reads with MiXCR. The profile shows approximately 65,000 distinct CDR3 sequences, 9% to 15% of them singletons. Sequencing used whole blood. Source of these receptors: an adult who was a healthcare worker with PCR-confirmed SARS-CoV-2 infection or an uninfected control (not recorded which).

This clonotype turned up a few times. The chain is built from TRBV12-3 or TRBV12-4 and TRBJ1-2; weak D call: TRBD1 (5 bases). The V gene lost 6 bases and the J gene lost 3 bases, with 20 bases spanning the gap. The CDR3 is 16 residues long. The CDR3 region is CASSPASAGWDYGYTF. In DNA form, the CDR3 reads TGTGCCAGCAGCCCTGCCTCGGCAGGGTGGGACTATGGCTACACCTTC.

The CDR3 loop is CATGGARQETQYF. CDR3 nucleotide sequence: TGTGCTACGGGGGGAGCGAGGCAAGAGACCCAGTACTTC. The V gene is TRBV19, the J gene TRBJ2-5; 7 bases align to TRBD2. CDR1 and CDR2 from the germline V gene are LNHDA and SQIVND (reference sequence). The CDR3 runs to 13 residues. Complete variable domain (other parts from reference TRBV19 and TRBJ2-5): DGGITQSPKYLFRKEGQNVTLSCEQNLNHDAMYWYRQDPGQGLRLIYYSQIVNDFQKGDIAEGYSVSREKKESFPLTVTSAQKNPTAFYLCATGGARQETQYFGPGTRLLVL.

There are many counts of this clonotype. The chain links TRBV12-5 to TRBJ2-1; 10 positions agree with TRBD1. The V gene end was trimmed by 0 bases and the J gene end by 9 bases; junction bases not matched to a gene: 8. CDR1 is LGHNT and CDR2 is FRNRAP in the germline V gene. This CDR3 contains 16 residues. The CDR3 spells CASGLVAGTGVGEQFF. CDR3 nucleotide sequence: TGTGCTAGTGGTTTGGTAGCCGGGACAGGGGTTGGTGAGCAGTTCTTC.

This chain uses TRBV7-8 with TRBJ2-7; D gene uncertain. The germline CDR1 and CDR2 sequences are SGHVS and FQNEAQ. CDR3 length: 13 residues. Trimming removed 5 bases from V and 3 bases from J, with 11 bases in between. The CDR3 spells CASSPGRDYEQYF. The CDR3, as DNA: TGTGCCAGCAGCCCAGGACGCGACTACGAGCAGTACTTC.

This clonotype was counted at least ten times. The chain joins TRBV7-9 to TRBJ2-3; D not resolved. Germline V lookup: CDR1 SEHNR, CDR2 FQNEAQ (reference sequence). This CDR3 is 14 amino acids long. V was cut by 5 bases and J by 8 bases, with 17 bases left in between. CDR3 sequence reads: CASSPTLVRSTQYF. DNA for the CDR3: TGTGCCAGCAGCCCCACCTTGGTCCGGAGTACGCAGTATTTT.

This clonotype occurred many times. V usage is TRBV10-2 and J usage is TRBJ2-5; D gene unclear. The CDR3 loop spans 12 amino acids. The V and J ends lost 5 bases and 0 bases respectively, with 4 bases between them. Germline V gene lookup returns CDR1 WSHSY and CDR2 SAAADI. The CDR3 DNA reads as TGCGCCAGCAGTCATAACCAAGAGACCCAGTACTTC. Translating it yields CASSHNQETQYF.

The V gene is TRBV7-2, the J gene TRBJ2-3; possibly TRBD2 for D (6 bases). In germline, CDR1 is SGHTA, CDR2 FQGNSA. Trimming stripped 4 bases from V and 1 base from J, with 15 bases between. This CDR3 region has 16 residues. The DNA of the CDR3 is TGTGCCAGCAGCTCGCTTAGCGGATTTGGCACAGATACGCAGTATTTT. This codes for CASSSLSGFGTDTQYF. Full variable domain (missing parts from reference TRBV7-2 and TRBJ2-3): GAGVSQSPSNKVTEKGKDVELRCDPISGHTALYWYRQSLGQGLEFLIYFQGNSAPDKSGLPSDRFSAERTGGSVSTLTIQRTQQEDSAVYLCASSSLSGFGTDTQYFGPGTRLTVL.

This clonotype was seen at least ten times. V gene TRBV7-8 combines with J gene TRBJ2-1, with 7 bases identical to TRBD2. The CDR3 contains 16 residues. Germline CDR1 and CDR2: SGHVS and FQNEAQ. Losses at the gene ends were 0 bases for V and 5 bases for J; bases not matched to a gene: 7. The CDR3 loop is CASSLAGRGSNNEQFF. CDR3 in DNA: TGTGCCAGCAGCTTAGCTGGGCGGGGGAGCAACAATGAGCAGTTCTTC.

The genes are TRBV5-1 and TRBJ2-3, with a weak D call TRBD1 (5 bases). CDR1 SGHRS and CDR2 YFSETQ come from the germline V gene. Trimming took off 1 base at V and 4 bases at J, with 10 bases between the two ends. The CDR3 has 14 amino acids. The CDR3 DNA follows: TGCGCCAGCAGCTTGCGCCAGGGCCCAGATACGCAGTATTTT. This encodes CASSLRQGPDTQYF. The complete variable domain, with remaining parts taken from reference TRBV5-1 and TRBJ2-3, reads KAGVTQTPRYLIKTRGQQVTLSCSPISGHRSVSWYQQTPGQGLQFLFEYFSETQRNKGNFPGRFSGRQFSNSRSEMNVSTLELGDSALYLCASSLRQGPDTQYFGPGTRLTVL.

The chain couples TRBV12-3 or TRBV12-4 to TRBJ1-1; tentatively, D is TRBD1 (6 bases). The CDR3 sequence is 15 residues long. The ends were cut back, 6 bases at V and 1 base at J, with 15 bases in the middle. CDR3 loop: CASRAPGVENTEAFF. In nucleotides, the CDR3 is TGTGCCAGCAGGGCACCAGGGGTGGAGAACACTGAAGCTTTCTTT.

There are many counts of this clonotype. The CDR3 protein is CASSIEVMARDTQYF. CDR3 DNA sequence: TGTGCCAGTAGTATAGAGGTTATGGCGCGCGATACGCAGTATTTT. This rearrangement joins TRBV19 to TRBJ2-3; no clear D. Germline values: CDR1 LNHDA, CDR2 SQIVND (reference sequence). The CDR3 has 15 residues. Deletions cut 0 bases from V and 6 bases from J, with 13 bases between.

The rearrangement links TRBV19 to TRBJ1-4; 10 nucleotides align to TRBD1. V was clipped by 9 bases and J by 7 bases; unmatched bases: 8. This CDR3 contains 14 residues. Germline V gene sequence: CDR1 LNHDA, CDR2 SQIVND (reference sequence). The CDR3: CARRPGQGSEKLFF. The CDR3 DNA follows: TGTGCCAGACGCCCGGGACAGGGGAGTGAAAAACTGTTTTTT. Combining the CDR3 with reference TRBV19 and TRBJ1-4 gives the whole variable domain DGGITQSPKYLFRKEGQNVTLSCEQNLNHDAMYWYRQDPGQGLRLIYYSQIVNDFQKGDIAEGYSVSREKKESFPLTVTSAQKNPTAFYLCARRPGQGSEKLFFGSGTQLSVL.

This clonotype was seen a few times. The rearrangement links TRBV5-1 to TRBJ2-5; D perhaps matches TRBD2 (5 bases). Trimming cost V 7 bases and J 5 bases, with 27 bases left between them. The length of the CDR3 is 17 residues. Germline V gene data show CDR1 as SGHRS and CDR2 as YFSETQ. The CDR3 bases are TGCGCCAGCGGGCCCACAAGCGGATGGGAAAGGATTGAGACCCAGTACTTC. Protein product: CASGPTSGWERIETQYF.

This clonotype has only a few counts. The gene calls are TRBV2 and TRBJ2-2; D unresolved. Deletions cut 4 bases from V and 2 bases from J, with 5 bases between. Germline loops: CDR1 SNHLY, CDR2 FYNNEI. The CDR3 is 13 residues long. The chain's CDR3 is CASSVSNTGELFF. CDR3 DNA: TGTGCCAGCAGTGTTTCTAACACCGGGGAGCTGTTTTTT.

This clonotype has at least ten counts. The V and J genes are TRBV7-2 and TRBJ2-3, with 10 positions matching TRBD2. V shed 6 bases, J shed 4 bases, and the junction held 7 bases outside the gene matches. The CDR3 has 15 residues. Germline values: CDR1 SGHTA, CDR2 FQGNSA. The CDR3 sequence: CASRLSSGGPDTQYF. The CDR3 DNA sequence: TGTGCCAGCAGACTATCTAGCGGGGGCCCAGATACGCAGTATTTT.

The gene calls are TRBV4-1 and TRBJ2-5; possible D gene TRBD2, 5 bases. Germline lookup yields CDR1 MGHRA and CDR2 YSYEKL. CDR3 length: 14 residues. Trimming stripped 1 base from V and 5 bases from J, with 11 bases between. This CDR3 is CASSQGISGETQYF. The CDR3 DNA reads as TGCGCCAGCAGCCAAGGGATCTCGGGGGAGACCCAGTACTTC.

This clonotype was seen a handful of times. The rearrangement links TRBV5-1 to TRBJ2-2; TRBD2 might be the D (6 bases). CDR1 is SGHRS and CDR2 is YFSETQ in the germline V gene. The CDR3 is 15 residues long. V was shortened by 3 bases and J by 4 bases, with 13 bases between the two germline ends. Here the CDR3 DNA reads TGCGCCAGCAGCTCCCGGGACTCGATCACCGGGGAGCTGTTTTTT. Its translation is CASSSRDSITGELFF.

CDR3 sequence reads: CASSRTGGSNTEAFF. DNA for the CDR3: TGTGCCAGCAGTAGGACAGGGGGCTCGAACACTGAAGCTTTCTTT. J is TRBJ1-1 and V is TRBV6-2 or TRBV6-3; 11 bases agree with TRBD1. The trim removed 5 bases at V and 1 base at J, leaving 3 bases unmatched. This CDR3 region has 15 residues. The V gene's germline CDR1 is MNHEY and CDR2 SVGEGT.

The rearrangement joins TRBV20-1 to TRBJ2-3, with TRBD2 matching over 7 bases. The germline V gene has CDR1 DFQATT and CDR2 SNEGSKA (reference sequence). This CDR3 spans 15 amino acids. With V trimmed by 4 bases and J by 5 bases, 12 bases remained unmatched. As DNA, the CDR3 is TGCAGTGCTACTTCTGACGGGGGGACGGGAGATACGCAGTATTTT. It encodes CSATSDGGTGDTQYF.

The sample holds a few counts of this clonotype. The chain combines TRBV12-3 or TRBV12-4 with TRBJ2-2; TRBD2 agrees at 7 bases. With V trimmed by 6 bases and J by 2 bases, 9 bases remained unmatched. This CDR3 spans 16 amino acids. The CDR3 nucleotides read TGTGCCAGCAGCTACAACCTAGCGGATAACACCGGGGAGCTGTTTTTT. Amino acid sequence: CASSYNLADNTGELFF.

This clonotype was found a few times. The chain carries TRBV15 and TRBJ1-4, with no clear D. V was clipped by 0 bases and J by 8 bases, with 4 bases between them. In germline, CDR1 is LNHNV, CDR2 YYDKDF (reference sequence). The CDR3 runs 12 residues. The CDR3 loop is CATSRDVEKLFF. The CDR3 DNA follows: TGTGCCACCAGCAGAGATGTCGAAAAACTGTTTTTT. The entire variable domain, with the rest obtained from reference TRBV15 and TRBJ1-4, is as follows: DAMVIQNPRYQVTQFGKPVTLSCSQTLNHNVMYWYQQKSSQAPKLLFHYYDKDFNNEADTPDNFQSRRPNTSFCFLDIRSPGLGDTAMYLCATSRDVEKLFFGSGTQLSVL.

The V gene is TRBV7-9, the J gene TRBJ1-2, with D tentatively TRBD1 (6 bases). The CDR3 has 15 residues. The ends were cut back, 6 bases at V and 4 bases at J, with 18 bases in the middle. Germline values: CDR1 SEHNR, CDR2 FQNEAQ (reference sequence). CDR3 DNA sequence: TGTGCCAGCAGTGCGAGACAGGATGCAGGCTATGGCTACACCTTC. This gives the protein CASSARQDAGYGYTF.

This clonotype was counted between two and nine times. The chain is built from TRBV11-2 and TRBJ2-1, with a possible D match to TRBD2 (6 bases). The CDR3 totals 14 residues. Trimming pared 2 bases from V and 6 bases from J, leaving 11 bases between. Germline V lookup: CDR1 SGHAT, CDR2 FQNNGV. Here the CDR3 reads CASSLRDWSNEQFF. The CDR3 DNA reads as TGTGCCAGCAGCTTAAGGGACTGGTCCAATGAGCAGTTCTTC. The entire variable domain, with the rest obtained from reference TRBV11-2 and TRBJ2-1, is as follows: EAGVAQSPRYKIIEKRQSVAFWCNPISGHATLYWYQQILGQGPKLLIQFQNNGVVDDSQLPKDRFSAERLKGVDSTLKIQPAKLEDSAVYLCASSLRDWSNEQFFGPGTRLTVL.

The chain recombines TRBV12-3 or TRBV12-4 with TRBJ1-5; D is unclear. With 4 bases removed from V and 0 bases from J, the gap between germline ends came to 7 bases. This CDR3 comprises 14 residues. The CDR3 DNA follows: TGTGCCAGCAGTTATGGAGATAGCAATCAGCCCCAGCATTTT. Translation: CASSYGDSNQPQHF.

This clonotype was counted many times. The V and J genes are TRBV6-2 or TRBV6-3 and TRBJ2-7; D gene unclear. Trimming pared 4 bases from V and 0 bases from J, leaving 4 bases between. This CDR3 comprises 12 residues. Looked up from germline, CDR1 is MNHEY and CDR2 is SVGEGT. The CDR3 region is CASSSSSYEQYF. The CDR3 bases are TGTGCCAGCAGTTCGAGCTCCTACGAGCAGTACTTC.

Many counts were recorded for this clonotype. The chain is built from TRBV7-2 and TRBJ1-2; D remains unclear. The V gene's germline CDR1 is SGHTA and CDR2 FQGNSA. Between the trimmed V and J ends, which lost 1 base and 2 bases, there was a span of 8 bases. The CDR3 consists of 14 residues. Here the CDR3 reads CASSLGARNYGYTF. The CDR3 DNA sequence: TGTGCCAGCAGCTTAGGAGCGCGCAACTATGGCTACACCTTC. Full variable domain (remainder filled in from reference TRBV7-2 and TRBJ1-2): GAGVSQSPSNKVTEKGKDVELRCDPISGHTALYWYRQSLGQGLEFLIYFQGNSAPDKSGLPSDRFSAERTGGSVSTLTIQRTQQEDSAVYLCASSLGARNYGYTFGSGTRLTVV.

As regards this clonotype: Germline and junction disagree at one end, which may indicate a read error. The gene calls are TRBV7-7 and TRBJ2-3; maybe TRBD1 (6 bases). The germline CDR1 and CDR2 sequences are SSHAT and FNYEAQ (reference sequence). This CDR3 region has 16 residues. This CDR3 reads CASSLGPLKGADTQYF. In nucleotides, the CDR3 is TGTGCTAGCAGCTTAGGCCCACTAAAGGGGGCAGATACGCAGTATTTT. The full variable domain, in which reference TRBV7-7 and TRBJ2-3 provide the parts outside the CDR3, is GAGVSQSPRYKVTKRGQDVTLRCDPISSHATLYWYQQALGQGPEFLTYFNYEAQPDKSGLPSDRFSAERPEGSISTLTIQRTEQRDSAMYRCASSLGPLKGADTQYFGPGTRLTVL.

This clonotype was detected a few times. J is TRBJ2-7 and V is TRBV2; D ambiguous. CDR1 is SNHLY, CDR2 FYNNEI, per germline. The CDR3 consists of 13 residues. The V end lost 7 bases, the J end lost 2 bases, and 12 bases lay between the germline ends. The CDR3 DNA reads TGTGCCAGCACCGGCCAGAGACCCTACGAGCAGTACTTC. It specifies CASTGQRPYEQYF.